This T cell receptor (beta chain) originates from a study of cytomegalovirus exposure and HLA in healthy donors. Study in general: Prior work identified 117 million unique TCR beta sequences in around 170 million T cells.

With respect to this clone: What it binds is not known.

Study findings and constraints: Follow-up analysis found HLA locus-dependent TCR association rates, highest for DRB1 and lowest for HLA-C.

Healthy bone marrow donors formed the donor group. The length of the CDR3 is 13 residues. V was shortened by 10 bases and J by 4 bases, with 11 bases between the two germline ends. CDR1 and CDR2 from the germline V gene are MGHDK and SYGVNS. PCR amplification relied on 60 Vbeta primers (plus 13 Jbeta primers). Original processing notes: It was a later analysis that counted 79 million or so unique TCR beta chains, of which some 9.9 million were shared. Assay: immunoSEQ multiplex PCR; the TCRdb copy retains only in-frame clones and omits some. The V and J calls and the clone size are those of that table, but D and trimming were determined from the DNA. The data show around 150,000 clones, approximately 80% seen once.

The sequenced material came from PBMCs. The gene calls are TRBV25-1 and TRBJ1-6; D is possibly TRBD1 (5 bases). This sequence was found in a young woman in good health and CMV-seronegative. CDR3 nucleotides: TGTGCCACCTCGGGGGATTATAATTCACCCCTCCACTTT. Protein product: CATSGDYNSPLHF. Based on the CDR3 plus reference TRBV25-1 and TRBJ1-6, the full variable domain is EADIYQTPRYLVIGTGKKITLECSQTMGHDKMYWYQQDPGMELHLIHYSYGVNSTEKGDLSSESTVSRIRTEHFPLTLESARPSHTSQYLCATSGDYNSPLHFGNGTRLTVT.